The sample holds a few counts of the clone carrying this T cell receptor beta chain. The data are from a study of PD-1 blockade in classical Hodgkin lymphoma. This table comes from immunoSEQ multiplex PCR, and its TCRdb copy is limited to in-frame clones, with some not included. The data show 66,000 or so clones, with over 70% seen just once and just over 9% held by the top ten. The junction had 11 bases not matched to a gene; V was cut back by 5 bases and J by 4 bases. Per the germline V gene, CDR1 is SNHLY and CDR2 is FYNNEI. This CDR3 is 15 amino acids long. Every patient was affected by relapse after autologous stem cell transplantation, while exposure to brentuximab vedotin was not uniform. Best responses were complete response, partial response or progressive disease.

The chain employs TRBV2 and TRBJ2-7; 7 nucleotides align to TRBD1. Sequencing used peripheral blood mononuclear cells (PBMCs), obtained before the second cycle of nivolumab. The clonotype was recovered from a human donor with classical Hodgkin lymphoma. In DNA form, the CDR3 reads TGTGCCAGCAGTCTTAGACAGGGAACCGTATACGAGCAGTACTTC. Translation: CASSLRQGTVYEQYF. The whole variable domain, filled in from reference TRBV2 and TRBJ2-7, reads EPEVTQTPSHQVTQMGQEVILRCVPISNHLYFYWYRQILGQKVEFLVSFYNNEISEKSEIFDDQFSVERPDGSNFTLKIRSTKLEDSAMYFCASSLRQGTVYEQYFGPGTRLTVT.